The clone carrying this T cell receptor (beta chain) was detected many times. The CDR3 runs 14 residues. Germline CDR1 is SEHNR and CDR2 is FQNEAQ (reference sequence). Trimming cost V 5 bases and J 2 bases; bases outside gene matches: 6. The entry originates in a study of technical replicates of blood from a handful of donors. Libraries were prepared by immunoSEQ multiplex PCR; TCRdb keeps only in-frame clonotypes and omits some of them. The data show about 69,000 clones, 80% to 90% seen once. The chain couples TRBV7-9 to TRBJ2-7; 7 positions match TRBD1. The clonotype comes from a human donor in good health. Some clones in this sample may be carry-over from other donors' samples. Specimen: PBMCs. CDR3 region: CASSHGQEPYEQYF. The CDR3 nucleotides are TGTGCCAGCAGCCACGGACAGGAACCCTACGAGCAGTACTTC.